This paragraph reports one TCR beta chain. Its antigen is unknown. At one end the junction does not follow the germline gene, possibly because of a read error. Using MiXCR, TCRdb re-called clones from the PCR reads. The table lists about 69,000 clones, 12% to 15% of them singletons. The source of the sample is a study of metastatic and nonmetastatic thyroid tumors. Study findings and constraints: Reported TCR beta diversity, measured in blood and tumor, was significantly higher for malignant thyroid tumors than for benign nodules.

CDR3 size: 14 residues. CDR1 GTSNPN and CDR2 SVGIG come from the germline V gene (reference sequence). Thyroid surgery was performed in patients who had received no treatment beforehand. The sample was blood. The gene calls are TRBV30 and TRBJ1-2; 10 nucleotides agree with TRBD1. This TCR came from a male donor with papillary thyroid cancer or a benign thyroid nodule (not recorded which). Some clones in this sample may be carry-over from other donors' samples. The CDR3 region is CAWTGDRGNYGCAF. Here the CDR3 DNA reads TGTGCCTGGACTGGGGACAGGGGTAACTATGGCTGCGCCTTC. Drawing the rest from reference TRBV30 and TRBJ1-2, the complete variable domain is SQTIHQWPATLVQPVGSPLSLECTVEGTSNPNLYWYRQAAGRGLQLLFYSVGIGQISSEVPQNLSASRPQDRQFILSSKKLLLSDSGFYLCAWTGDRGNYGCAFGSGTRLTVV.